The rows below give T cell receptor beta chains drawn from one sample of a study of T cells in Graves' hyperthyroidism and ophthalmopathy. A single record per CDR3 protein comes from TCRdb applying MiXCR to the multiplex PCR reads. The data show roughly 380,000 distinct CDR3 sequences, about 15% seen once. The sample comprised blood. The receptors originated from a woman aged 55-75 years with Graves' hyperthyroidism. Both conserved end residues are part of each CDR3. The order of the fields is D gene, V gene, CDR3 protein. A D gene is named only where the DNA matches it firmly.

D gene: TRBD2
V gene: TRBV7-3
CDR3 protein: CASSLSPSGSWNEQFF

D gene: -
V gene: TRBV6-1
CDR3 protein: CASRGDLNTIYF

D gene: TRBD1
V gene: TRBV7-9
CDR3 protein: CASSPGQGARTEAFF

D gene: -
V gene: TRBV7-2
CDR3 protein: CASSLAGSEKLFF

D gene: -
V gene: TRBV4-1
CDR3 protein: CASSQAQGLGTQYF

D gene: -
V gene: TRBV12-3/TRBV12-4
CDR3 protein: CASSPGLSTGELFF

D gene: -
V gene: TRBV2
CDR3 protein: CASSPWGLGAEQYF

D gene: TRBD2
V gene: TRBV20-1
CDR3 protein: CSASGSEREKQYF

D gene: -
V gene: TRBV19
CDR3 protein: CASSLRHLNYGYTF

D gene: -
V gene: TRBV28
CDR3 protein: CASALEGVTAFF

D gene: -
V gene: TRBV12-3/TRBV12-4
CDR3 protein: CASSFSSTDTQYF

D gene: -
V gene: TRBV7-3
CDR3 protein: CASSLTRDGYNEQFF

D gene: -
V gene: TRBV20-1
CDR3 protein: CSARSPYEQYF

D gene: TRBD2
V gene: TRBV10-1
CDR3 protein: CATRGLAGVSYNEQFF

D gene: -
V gene: TRBV3-1
CDR3 protein: CASSPREMGTGELFF

D gene: TRBD1
V gene: TRBV28
CDR3 protein: CASKGQGASGELFF

D gene: -
V gene: TRBV6-1
CDR3 protein: CASSEVPGTLNTEAFF

D gene: TRBD1
V gene: TRBV6-1
CDR3 protein: CASSEITGGNYGYTF

D gene: TRBD2
V gene: TRBV3-1
CDR3 protein: CASSQDRLAGTTGEQFF

D gene: -
V gene: TRBV18
CDR3 protein: CASSPRRKEETQYF

D gene: -
V gene: TRBV6-1
CDR3 protein: CASLRDWAGELFF

D gene: TRBD1
V gene: TRBV12-3/TRBV12-4
CDR3 protein: CASSRPPGQGNTEAFF

D gene: TRBD2
V gene: TRBV11-2
CDR3 protein: CASSQETSVFADTQYF